This T cell receptor (beta chain) was profiled in a study of OX40 agonist ivuxolimab in advanced cancers. Method: immunoSEQ multiplex PCR; TCRdb's copy keeps in-frame clones and lacks some. The sample carries roughly 80,000 clones, about 93% recorded once. V shed 5 bases and J shed 10 bases, with 15 bases lying between them. The CDR3 loop spans 14 amino acids. In germline, CDR1 is LNHDA, CDR2 SQIVND (reference sequence). The source material was CD4+ or CD8+ T cells sorted from blood, sampled in a trial of the OX40 agonist ivuxolimab. The V call is TRBV19, the J call TRBJ1-6; D perhaps matches TRBD1 (6 bases). This TCR derives from an adult with an advanced solid tumor such as melanoma, head and neck, liver or kidney cancer. The CDR3 bases are TGTGCCAGTAGTTTACCATCAGGGGCGTCACCCCTCCACTTT. Its translation is CASSLPSGASPLHF.